This T cell receptor beta chain was sequenced in a study of shared clonotypes between healthy human individuals. Study results and caveats: Sequencing depth was predicted to influence how clonotypes are shared among donors.

Deep was the level at which the assay was run. Here immunoSEQ multiplex PCR was the method, and the copy in TCRdb shows in-frame clones only, minus some. The repertoire holds around 500,000 clones, with 81% as singletons. In regard to this clone: Antigen specificity is unknown.

CDR1 and CDR2 from the germline V gene are SGHKS and YYEKEE (reference sequence). Deletions cut 6 bases from V and 3 bases from J, with 9 bases between. The CDR3 is 12 residues long. This chain joins TRBV5-5 and TRBJ1-2; weak D call: TRBD1 (6 bases). The TCR was taken from a woman in her 40s in good health. Some clones in this sample may be carry-over from other donors' samples. Sequenced material: PBMCs. The CDR3 protein is CASTRQDYGYTF. In DNA, the CDR3 is TGTGCCAGCACTCGACAGGACTATGGCTACACCTTC.